This TCR beta chain was captured by sequencing in a study of blood T cell repertoires in COVID-19. Profiling relied on immunoSEQ multiplex PCR, and the TCRdb table lists in-frame clones only, not all of them. Of around 340,000 clones listed, approximately 86% are singletons. V shed 2 bases and J 3 bases; nucleotides not matched to a gene: 6. The germline V gene has CDR1 MDHEN and CDR2 SYDVKM. The CDR3 spans 16 residues. Sequenced: PBMCs or T cells enriched from blood (not recorded which). The sequence was obtained from a woman between 35 and 50 years old with acute COVID-19. The chain recombines TRBV28 with TRBJ2-7; 11 bases are shared with TRBD1. This CDR3 is CASSLPGQGAHYEQYF. CDR3 nucleotides: TGTGCCAGCAGTTTACCCGGACAGGGGGCACACTACGAGCAGTACTTC.